This TCR beta chain was sequenced in a study of T cell responses to AZD1222 COVID-19 vaccine. Study-wide points: At baseline, seropositivity was found in only a handful of AZD1222 recipients. White British donors predominated, females outnumbered males, and clonal diversity was possibly underestimated. Nearly half of spike-specific TCRs reportedly target unmutated variant regions.

With 6 bases clipped from V and 3 bases from J, the junction kept 7 bases outside the gene matches. CDR1 is LGHDT, CDR2 YNNKEL, per germline (reference sequence). The CDR3 totals 16 residues. Sequenced by immunoSEQ multiplex PCR; TCRdb stores in-frame clones only, minus some. The table includes about 110,000 clones, around 85% detected once. This clone was found once. Its antigen is unknown. The genes are TRBV3-1 (or the pseudogene TRBV3-2) and TRBJ2-2, with 10 bases identical to TRBD1. This clonotype originated in an adult in good health. Sample: peripheral blood, taken on day 0 of AZD1222 vaccination. The CDR3 coding sequence is TGTGCCAGCAGTCGCTGGGGGACAGGGGACACCGGGGAGCTGTTTTTT. This gives the protein CASSRWGTGDTGELFF.